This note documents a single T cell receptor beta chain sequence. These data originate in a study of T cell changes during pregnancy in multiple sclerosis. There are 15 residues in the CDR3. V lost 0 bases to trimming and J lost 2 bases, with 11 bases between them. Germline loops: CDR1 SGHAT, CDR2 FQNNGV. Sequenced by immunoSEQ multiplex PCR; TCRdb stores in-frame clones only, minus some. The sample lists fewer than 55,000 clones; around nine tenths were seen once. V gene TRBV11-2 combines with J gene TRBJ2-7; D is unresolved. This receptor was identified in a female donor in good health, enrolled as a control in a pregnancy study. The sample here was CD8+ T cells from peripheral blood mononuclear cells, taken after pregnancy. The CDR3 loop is CASSLDHGDTYEQYF. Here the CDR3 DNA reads TGTGCCAGCAGCTTAGATCACGGAGATACCTACGAGCAGTACTTC.